This T cell receptor beta chain was documented in a study of T cell responses to AZD1222 COVID-19 vaccine (dated by TCRdb to the early 2020s). Turning to the overall study: AZD1222 recipients with second doses at about 4 weeks or about 12 weeks were pooled, because spike-specific TCR depth and breadth did not differ between schedules. Enrollment into the trials was organized by age into subgroups of 18-55, 56-69 and 70-plus years, and those subgroups contained roughly 150, 30 and 60 TCR-sequenced participants, respectively. TCR sequencing covered more than 230 trial participants: 200 to 220 given two doses of AZD1222 and about 26 given two doses of MenACWY control vaccine. Overall study results and their limits: The whole spike protein was spanned by vaccine-associated CD4 TCRs, and dominant responses were seen in regions 160-218 and 743-854. The 56-69-year group was small, and its depth increase did not reach significance, likely because of low power. Because no samples from the day 14 peak response were available, repertoires could be characterized only after the peak T cell response. Spike-specific TCR breadth and depth rose significantly after two AZD1222 doses compared with day 0 and with MenACWY recipients. Conclusions about previously exposed vaccinees are limited, since just five to seven AZD1222 recipients were seropositive for SARS-CoV-2 at baseline. Reportedly, almost half of the unique spike-specific TCRs recognized epitopes lying outside the regions that are mutated in the B.1.351 and B.1.1.7 variants. Most participants were white British and females outnumbered males, and the authors suggested that clonal diversity may have been underestimated.

The germline V gene provides CDR1 KGHDR and CDR2 SFDVKD. V loses 2 bases, J loses 3 bases, and the germline ends lie 4 bases apart. Taken from cysteine to phenylalanine, the CDR3 has 13 residues. Here the CDR3 DNA is all that survives: 39 bases in frame from base 1. The label giving this sample's time point can be read as: baseline before first vaccination. Vaccinee samples were obtained from the UK trials COV001 and COV002, which included a single-blind randomized controlled phase 2/3 trial of AZD1222 (ChAdOx1 nCoV-19) in healthy adults. Trial participant PBMC samples were collected at day 0 and day 28 after the second dose for TCRbeta chain sequencing. The CDR3 regions of human TCRbeta chains were analyzed by immunosequencing. As for the authors' bioinformatics: Repertoire TCRs were matched against a reference library of SARS-CoV-2-specific TCRs generated with the MIRA antigen-specificity platform. Breadth was defined as the fraction of unique TCRs that were SARS-CoV-2-associated, and depth was defined as the fraction of total T cells that were SARS-CoV-2-associated. Using the MIRA data, every spike-specific TCR was mapped to the spike region that the TCR reacted to and assigned to either a CD4 or a CD8 class. Log10-transformed breadth and depth values were compared by one-way ANOVA with Sidak's multiple comparisons tests. The table was pulled from immuneACCESS by TCRdb, which kept in-frame rearrangements only. Such tables lose some clones; where checked, under half of the loss comes from unresolved V genes, and the rest has no known cause. V and J calls and clone size follow that table, whereas D and trimming were derived from the DNA. The sample table shows approximately 150,000 clones, and approximately 94% are seen once. The ten biggest clones cover over 0.95% of the sample.

As regards this clone: The antigen it recognizes is unknown. Per-nucleotide qualities are absent, and no much larger clonotype sits a single base away.

The sample consisted of peripheral blood, taken on day 0 of AZD1222 vaccination. The TCR comes from an adult in good health. Here the chain combines TRBV24-1 and TRBJ2-1; the D gene remains uncertain. DNA sequence: TGTGCCACCAGTGATTCACACTACAATGAGCAGTTCTTC. Protein translation: CATSDSHYNEQFF.